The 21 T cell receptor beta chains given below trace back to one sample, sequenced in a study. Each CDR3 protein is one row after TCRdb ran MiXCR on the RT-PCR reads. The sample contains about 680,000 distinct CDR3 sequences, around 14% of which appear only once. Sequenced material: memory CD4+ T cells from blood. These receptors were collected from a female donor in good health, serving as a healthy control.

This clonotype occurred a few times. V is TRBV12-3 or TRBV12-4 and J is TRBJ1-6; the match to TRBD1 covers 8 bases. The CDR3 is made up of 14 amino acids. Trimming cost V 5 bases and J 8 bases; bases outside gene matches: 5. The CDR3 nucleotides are TGTGCCAGCAGTAACAGACAGGGGCATTCACCCCTCCACTTT. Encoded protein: CASSNRQGHSPLHF.

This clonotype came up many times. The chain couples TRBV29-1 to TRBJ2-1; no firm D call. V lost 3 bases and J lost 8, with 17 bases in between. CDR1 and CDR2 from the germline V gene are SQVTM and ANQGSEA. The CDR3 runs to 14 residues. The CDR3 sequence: CSVESLGLYDEQFF. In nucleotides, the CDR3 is TGCAGCGTTGAGTCCCTCGGGTTGTACGATGAGCAGTTCTTC.

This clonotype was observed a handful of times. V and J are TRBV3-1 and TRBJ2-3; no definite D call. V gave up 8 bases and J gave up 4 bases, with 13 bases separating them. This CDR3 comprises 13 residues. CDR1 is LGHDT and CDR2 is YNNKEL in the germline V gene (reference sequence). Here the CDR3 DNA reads TGTGCCAGCGGACGGCAGCCAGCAGATACGCAGTATTTT. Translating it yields CASGRQPADTQYF.

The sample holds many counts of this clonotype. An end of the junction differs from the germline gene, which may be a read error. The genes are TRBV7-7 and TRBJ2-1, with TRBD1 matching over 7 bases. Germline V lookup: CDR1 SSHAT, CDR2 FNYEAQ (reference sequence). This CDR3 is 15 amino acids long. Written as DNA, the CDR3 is TGTGCTAGCAGCCGACAGGGCGAACGGTGGGATGAGCAGTTCTTC. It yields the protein CASSRQGERWDEQFF.

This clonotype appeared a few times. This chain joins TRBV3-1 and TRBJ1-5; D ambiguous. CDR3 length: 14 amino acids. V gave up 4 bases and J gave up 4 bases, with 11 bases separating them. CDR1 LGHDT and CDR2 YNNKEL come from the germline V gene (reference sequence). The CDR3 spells CASSPGDSNQPQHF. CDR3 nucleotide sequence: TGTGCCAGCAGCCCTGGGGATTCGAATCAGCCCCAGCATTTT.

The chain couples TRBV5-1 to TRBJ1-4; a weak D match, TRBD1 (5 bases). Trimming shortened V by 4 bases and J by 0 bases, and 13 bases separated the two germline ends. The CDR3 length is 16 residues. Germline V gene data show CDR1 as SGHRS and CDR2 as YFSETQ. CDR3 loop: CASSSTGTATNEKLFF. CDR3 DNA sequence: TGCGCCAGCAGCAGCACTGGGACTGCAACTAATGAAAAACTGTTTTTT. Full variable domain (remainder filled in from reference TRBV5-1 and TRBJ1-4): KAGVTQTPRYLIKTRGQQVTLSCSPISGHRSVSWYQQTPGQGLQFLFEYFSETQRNKGNFPGRFSGRQFSNSRSEMNVSTLELGDSALYLCASSSTGTATNEKLFFGSGTQLSVL.

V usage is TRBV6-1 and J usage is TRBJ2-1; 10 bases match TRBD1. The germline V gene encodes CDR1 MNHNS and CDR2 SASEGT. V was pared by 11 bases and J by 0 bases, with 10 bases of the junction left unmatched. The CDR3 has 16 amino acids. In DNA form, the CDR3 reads TGTGCCGCACGGGACAGGGGTACCAGCTCCTACAATGAGCAGTTCTTC. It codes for CAARDRGTSSYNEQFF.

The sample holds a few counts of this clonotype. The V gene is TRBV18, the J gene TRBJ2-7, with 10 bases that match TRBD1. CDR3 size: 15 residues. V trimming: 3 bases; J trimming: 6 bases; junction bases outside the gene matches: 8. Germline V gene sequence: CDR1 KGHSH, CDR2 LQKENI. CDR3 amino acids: CASSPTGTGAVEQYF. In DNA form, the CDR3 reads TGTGCCAGCTCACCCACCGGGACAGGGGCGGTCGAGCAGTACTTC.

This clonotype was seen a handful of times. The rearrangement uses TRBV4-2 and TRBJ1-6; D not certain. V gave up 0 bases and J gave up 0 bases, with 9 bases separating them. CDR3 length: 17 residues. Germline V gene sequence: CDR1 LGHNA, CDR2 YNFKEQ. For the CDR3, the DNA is TGTGCCAGCAGCCAAGACGGAAGGAGCTCCTATAATTCACCCCTCCACTTT. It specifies CASSQDGRSSYNSPLHF.

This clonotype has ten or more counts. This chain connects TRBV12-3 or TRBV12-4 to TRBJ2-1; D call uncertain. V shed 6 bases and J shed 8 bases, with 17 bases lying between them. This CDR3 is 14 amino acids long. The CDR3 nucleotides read TGTGCCAGCAGCACTGTGGGTTGGGCCGATGAGCAGTTCTTC. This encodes CASSTVGWADEQFF.

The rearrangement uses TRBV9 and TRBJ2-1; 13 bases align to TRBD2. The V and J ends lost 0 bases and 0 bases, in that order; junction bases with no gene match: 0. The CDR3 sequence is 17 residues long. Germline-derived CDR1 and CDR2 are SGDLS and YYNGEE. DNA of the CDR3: TGTGCCAGCAGCGTAGGGACTAGCGGGAGCTCCTACAATGAGCAGTTCTTC. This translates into CASSVGTSGSSYNEQFF.

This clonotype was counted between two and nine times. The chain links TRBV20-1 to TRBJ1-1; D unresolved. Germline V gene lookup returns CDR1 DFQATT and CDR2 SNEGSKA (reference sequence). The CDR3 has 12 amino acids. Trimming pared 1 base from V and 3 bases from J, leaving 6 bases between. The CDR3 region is CSARAVDTEAFF. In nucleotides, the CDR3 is TGCAGTGCTAGAGCGGTGGACACTGAAGCTTTCTTT.

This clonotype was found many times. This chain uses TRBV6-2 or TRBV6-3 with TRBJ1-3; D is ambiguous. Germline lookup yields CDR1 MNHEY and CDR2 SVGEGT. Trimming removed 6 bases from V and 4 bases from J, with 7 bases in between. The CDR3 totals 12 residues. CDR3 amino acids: CASSDGGNTIYF. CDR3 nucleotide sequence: TGTGCCAGCAGCGACGGAGGAAACACCATATATTTT.

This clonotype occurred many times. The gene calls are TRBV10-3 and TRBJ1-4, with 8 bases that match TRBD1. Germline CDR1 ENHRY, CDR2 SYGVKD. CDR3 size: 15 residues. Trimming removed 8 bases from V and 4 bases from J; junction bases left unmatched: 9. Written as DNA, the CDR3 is TGTGCCATCGGGGGACAGGCCTCGGTTAATGAAAAACTGTTTTTT. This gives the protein CAIGGQASVNEKLFF.

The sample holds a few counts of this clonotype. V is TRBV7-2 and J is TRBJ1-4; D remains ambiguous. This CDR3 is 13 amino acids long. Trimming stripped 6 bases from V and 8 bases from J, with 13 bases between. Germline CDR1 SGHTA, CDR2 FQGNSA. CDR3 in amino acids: CASRKGIEEKLFF. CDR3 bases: TGTGCCAGCAGAAAAGGGATTGAAGAAAAACTGTTTTTT.

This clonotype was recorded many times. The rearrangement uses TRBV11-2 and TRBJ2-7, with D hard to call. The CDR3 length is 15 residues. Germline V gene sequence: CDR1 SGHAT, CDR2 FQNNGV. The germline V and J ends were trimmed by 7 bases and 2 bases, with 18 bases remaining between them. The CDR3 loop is CASTLGASTAYEQYF. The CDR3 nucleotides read TGTGCCAGCACCCTTGGAGCCTCAACCGCCTACGAGCAGTACTTC.

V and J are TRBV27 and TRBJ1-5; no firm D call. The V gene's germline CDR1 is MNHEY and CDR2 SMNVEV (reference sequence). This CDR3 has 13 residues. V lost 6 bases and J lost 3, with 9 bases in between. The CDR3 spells CASSLKLNQPQHF. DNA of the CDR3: TGTGCCAGCAGCCTAAAACTCAATCAGCCCCAGCATTTT.

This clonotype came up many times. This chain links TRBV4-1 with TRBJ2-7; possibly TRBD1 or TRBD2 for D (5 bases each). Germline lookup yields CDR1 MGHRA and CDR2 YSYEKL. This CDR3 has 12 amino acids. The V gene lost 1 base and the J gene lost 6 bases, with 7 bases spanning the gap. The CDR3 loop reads CASSQAGAEQYF. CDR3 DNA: TGCGCCAGCAGCCAAGCCGGGGCCGAGCAGTACTTC.

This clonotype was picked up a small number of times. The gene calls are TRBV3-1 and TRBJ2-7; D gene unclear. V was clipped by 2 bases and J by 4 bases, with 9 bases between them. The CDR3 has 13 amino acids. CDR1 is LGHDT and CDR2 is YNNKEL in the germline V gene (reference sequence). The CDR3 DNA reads TGTGCCAGCAGCCAATTAAACTCTTACGAGCAGTACTTC. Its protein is CASSQLNSYEQYF.

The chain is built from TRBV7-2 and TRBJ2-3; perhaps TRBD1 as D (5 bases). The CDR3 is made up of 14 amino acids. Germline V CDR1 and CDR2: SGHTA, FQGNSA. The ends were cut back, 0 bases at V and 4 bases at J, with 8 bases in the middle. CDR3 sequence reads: CASSLAGQADTQYF. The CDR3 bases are TGTGCCAGCAGCTTAGCAGGACAAGCAGATACGCAGTATTTT.

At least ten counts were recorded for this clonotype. This chain's CDR3 is CASTRTAGNGETQYF. In DNA form, the CDR3 reads TGTGCCAGCACTCGTACGGCGGGAAATGGGGAGACCCAGTACTTC. This sequence joins TRBV6-5 and TRBJ2-5, with a possible D match to TRBD2 (6 bases). V was cut by 7 bases and J by 5 bases, with 20 bases left in between. The CDR3 consists of 15 residues. The germline V gene encodes CDR1 MNHEY and CDR2 SVGAGI.